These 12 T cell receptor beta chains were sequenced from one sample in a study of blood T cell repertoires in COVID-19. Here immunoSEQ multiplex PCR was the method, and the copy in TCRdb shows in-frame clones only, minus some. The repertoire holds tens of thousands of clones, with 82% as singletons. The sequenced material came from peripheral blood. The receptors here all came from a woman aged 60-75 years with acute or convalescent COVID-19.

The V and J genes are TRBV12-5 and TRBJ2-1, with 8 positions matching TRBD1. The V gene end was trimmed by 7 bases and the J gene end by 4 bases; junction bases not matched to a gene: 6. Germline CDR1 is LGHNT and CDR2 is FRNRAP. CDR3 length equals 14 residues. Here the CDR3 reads CASAPGQAYNEQFF. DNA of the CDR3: TGTGCTAGTGCCCCGGGACAGGCTTACAATGAGCAGTTCTTC.

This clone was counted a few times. The CDR3 protein is CASSLGGQGAREQYF. CDR3 in DNA: TGTGCCAGCAGCTTAGGGGGACAGGGGGCACGGGAGCAGTACTTC. The V and J genes are TRBV7-2 and TRBJ2-7; 12 bases align to TRBD1. The germline V gene encodes CDR1 SGHTA and CDR2 FQGNSA. The CDR3 loop spans 15 amino acids. V trimming: 1 base; J trimming: 7 bases; junction bases outside the gene matches: 5.

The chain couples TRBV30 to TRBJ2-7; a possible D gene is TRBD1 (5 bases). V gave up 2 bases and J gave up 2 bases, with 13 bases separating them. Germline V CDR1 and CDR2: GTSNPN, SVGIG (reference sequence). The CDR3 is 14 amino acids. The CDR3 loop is CAWSKGLRAYEQYF. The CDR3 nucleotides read TGTGCCTGGAGTAAAGGGCTCAGGGCCTACGAGCAGTACTTC.

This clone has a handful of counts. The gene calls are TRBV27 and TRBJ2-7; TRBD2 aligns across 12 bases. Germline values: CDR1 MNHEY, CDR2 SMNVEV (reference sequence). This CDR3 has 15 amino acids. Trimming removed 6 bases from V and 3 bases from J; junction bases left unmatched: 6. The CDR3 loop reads CASRRLAGASYEQYF. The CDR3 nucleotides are TGTGCCAGCAGACGACTAGCGGGAGCCAGCTACGAGCAGTACTTC.

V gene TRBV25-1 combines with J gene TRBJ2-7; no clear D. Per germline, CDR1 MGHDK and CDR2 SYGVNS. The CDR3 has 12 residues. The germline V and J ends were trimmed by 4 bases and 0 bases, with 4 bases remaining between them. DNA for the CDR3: TGTGCCAGCAGTGGGCCCTCCTACGAGCAGTACTTC. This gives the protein CASSGPSYEQYF.

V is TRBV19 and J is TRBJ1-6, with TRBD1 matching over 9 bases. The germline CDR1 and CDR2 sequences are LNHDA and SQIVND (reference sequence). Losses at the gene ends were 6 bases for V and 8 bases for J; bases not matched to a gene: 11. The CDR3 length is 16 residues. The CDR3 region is CASSITTGGRHSPLHF. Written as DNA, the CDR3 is TGTGCCAGTAGCATTACTACAGGGGGCAGGCATTCACCCCTCCACTTT.

This CDR3 is CASRLQGAGETQYF. CDR3 sequence (DNA): TGTGCCAGCAGGTTACAGGGGGCAGGGGAGACCCAGTACTTC. This chain joins TRBV6-6 and TRBJ2-5; 9 nucleotides line up with TRBD1. The ends lost 6 bases at V and 5 bases at J; junction bases unmatched: 7. CDR1 is MNHNY and CDR2 is SVGAGI in the germline V gene (reference sequence). The CDR3 totals 14 residues.

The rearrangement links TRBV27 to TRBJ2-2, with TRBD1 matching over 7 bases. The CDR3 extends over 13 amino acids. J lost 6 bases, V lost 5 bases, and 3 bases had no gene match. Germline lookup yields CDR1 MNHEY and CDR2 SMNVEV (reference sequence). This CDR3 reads CASSLQGSGELFF. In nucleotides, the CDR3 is TGTGCCAGCAGTCTACAGGGGTCCGGGGAGCTGTTTTTT.

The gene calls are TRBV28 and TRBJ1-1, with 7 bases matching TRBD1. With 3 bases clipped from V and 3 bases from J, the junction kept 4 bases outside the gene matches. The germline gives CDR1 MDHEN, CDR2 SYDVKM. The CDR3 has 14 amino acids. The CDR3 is CASSFRGEYTEAFF. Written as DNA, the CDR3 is TGTGCCAGCAGTTTCAGGGGGGAATACACTGAAGCTTTCTTT.

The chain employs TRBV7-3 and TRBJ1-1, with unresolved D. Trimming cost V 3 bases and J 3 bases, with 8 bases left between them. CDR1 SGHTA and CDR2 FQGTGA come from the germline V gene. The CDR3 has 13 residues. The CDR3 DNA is TGTGCCAGCAGCTTTAACACAGACACTGAAGCTTTCTTT. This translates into CASSFNTDTEAFF.

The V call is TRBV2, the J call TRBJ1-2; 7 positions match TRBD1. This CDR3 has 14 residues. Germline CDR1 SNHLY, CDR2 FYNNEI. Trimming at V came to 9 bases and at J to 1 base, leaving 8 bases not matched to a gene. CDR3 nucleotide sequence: TGTGCCAGTGTCCCGGGACAGCGTAACTATGGCTACACCTTC. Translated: CASVPGQRNYGYTF.

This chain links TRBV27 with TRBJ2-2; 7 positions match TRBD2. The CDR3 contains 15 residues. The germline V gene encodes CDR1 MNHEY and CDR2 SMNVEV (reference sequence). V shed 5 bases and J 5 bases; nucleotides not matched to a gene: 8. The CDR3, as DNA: TGTGCCAGCAGTCCAAGCGGGGTTTTGACCGGGGAGCTGTTTTTT. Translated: CASSPSGVLTGELFF.